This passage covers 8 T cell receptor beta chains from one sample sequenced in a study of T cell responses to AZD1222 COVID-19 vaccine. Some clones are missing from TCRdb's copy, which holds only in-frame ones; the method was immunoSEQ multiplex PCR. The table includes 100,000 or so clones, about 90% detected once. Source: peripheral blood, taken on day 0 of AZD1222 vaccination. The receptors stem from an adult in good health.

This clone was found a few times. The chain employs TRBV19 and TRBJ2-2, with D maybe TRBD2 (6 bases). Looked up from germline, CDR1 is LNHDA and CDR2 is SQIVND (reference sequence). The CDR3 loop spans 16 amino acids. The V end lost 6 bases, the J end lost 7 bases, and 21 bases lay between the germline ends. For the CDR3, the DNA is TGTGCCAGTAGAAGAAGGGGCTCGGGAGAGGTCGGGGAGCTGTTTTTT. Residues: CASRRRGSGEVGELFF. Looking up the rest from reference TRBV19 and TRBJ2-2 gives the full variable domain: DGGITQSPKYLFRKEGQNVTLSCEQNLNHDAMYWYRQDPGQGLRLIYYSQIVNDFQKGDIAEGYSVSREKKESFPLTVTSAQKNPTAFYLCASRRRGSGEVGELFFGEGSRLTVL.

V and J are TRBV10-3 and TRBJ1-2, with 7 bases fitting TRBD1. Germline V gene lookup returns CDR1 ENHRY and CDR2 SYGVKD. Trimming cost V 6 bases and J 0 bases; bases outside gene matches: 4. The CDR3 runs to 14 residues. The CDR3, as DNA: TGTGCCATCAGCAAGGACAGGACTAACTATGGCTACACCTTC. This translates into CAISKDRTNYGYTF.

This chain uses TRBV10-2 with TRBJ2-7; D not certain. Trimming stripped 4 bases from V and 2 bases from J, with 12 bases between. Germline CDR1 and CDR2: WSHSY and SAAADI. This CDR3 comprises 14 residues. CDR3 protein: CASSVTVLAYEQYF. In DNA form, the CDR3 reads TGCGCCAGCAGTGTGACGGTCCTGGCCTACGAGCAGTACTTC.

CDR3 loop: CAWNDPGQGTAREQFF. The CDR3 nucleotides are TGTGCCTGGAACGACCCGGGACAGGGCACGGCACGTGAGCAGTTCTTC. This chain connects TRBV30 to TRBJ2-1; 9 nucleotides line up with TRBD1. The CDR3 covers 16 residues. V gave up 4 bases and J gave up 9 bases; unmatched junction bases: 16. Germline V gives CDR1 GTSNPN, CDR2 SVGIG (reference sequence). Full variable domain (missing parts from reference TRBV30 and TRBJ2-1): SQTIHQWPATLVQPVGSPLSLECTVEGTSNPNLYWYRQAAGRGLQLLFYSVGIGQISSEVPQNLSASRPQDRQFILSSKKLLLSDSGFYLCAWNDPGQGTAREQFFGPGTRLTVL.

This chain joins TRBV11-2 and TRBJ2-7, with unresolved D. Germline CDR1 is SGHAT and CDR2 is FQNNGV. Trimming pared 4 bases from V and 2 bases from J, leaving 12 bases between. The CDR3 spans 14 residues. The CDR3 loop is CASSSPRLTYEQYF. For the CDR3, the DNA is TGTGCCAGCAGCTCCCCCCGGCTAACCTACGAGCAGTACTTC.

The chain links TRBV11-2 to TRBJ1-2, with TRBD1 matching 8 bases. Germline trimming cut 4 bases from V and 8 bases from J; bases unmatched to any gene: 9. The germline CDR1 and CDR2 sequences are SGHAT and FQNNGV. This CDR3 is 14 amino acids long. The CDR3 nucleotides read TGTGCCAGCAGCTCCCGGACAGGGTCAGTCGGCTACACCTTC. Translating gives CASSSRTGSVGYTF.

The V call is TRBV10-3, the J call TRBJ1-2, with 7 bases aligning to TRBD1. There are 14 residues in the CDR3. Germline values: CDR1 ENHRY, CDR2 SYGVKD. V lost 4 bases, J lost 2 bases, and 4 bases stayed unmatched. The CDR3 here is CAISGGQRNYGYTF. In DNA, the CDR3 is TGTGCCATCAGTGGGGGACAGAGAAACTATGGCTACACCTTC.

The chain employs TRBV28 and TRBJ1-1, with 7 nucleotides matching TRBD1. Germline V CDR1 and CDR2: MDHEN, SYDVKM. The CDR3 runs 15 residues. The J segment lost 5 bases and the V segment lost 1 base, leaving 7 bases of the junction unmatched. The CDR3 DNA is TGTGCCAGCAGTTTATCTATCCAGGGGGAAACTGAAGCTTTCTTT. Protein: CASSLSIQGETEAFF.